The 5 T cell receptor beta chains listed next were all sequenced from one sample in a study of T cells after yellow fever vaccination. MiXCR, run by TCRdb on the 5' RACE reads, gives a single entry per CDR3 protein. The sample holds tens of thousands of distinct CDR3 sequences; more than 5% are singletons and the top ten take under 50%. This material consisted of CD8+ T cells sorted from PBMCs, taken 10 days after the yellow fever booster vaccination. Source of these receptors: a young man who received the YFV17D yellow fever vaccine.

This clonotype was seen ten or more times. The chain uses TRBV2 and TRBJ2-7, with 9 bases aligning to TRBD1. The CDR3 has 12 amino acids. V lost 8 bases to trimming and J lost 6 bases; unmatched junction nucleotides: 5. The V gene's germline CDR1 is SNHLY and CDR2 FYNNEI. Here the CDR3 reads CASAQGALEQYF. CDR3 coding DNA: TGTGCCAGCGCACAGGGGGCCCTCGAGCAGTACTTC.

This clonotype was detected many times. V usage is TRBV30 and J usage is TRBJ1-1; TRBD1 might be the D (5 bases). The CDR3 runs 10 residues. The V gene lost 5 bases and the J gene lost 8 bases, with 9 bases spanning the gap. CDR1 is GTSNPN, CDR2 SVGIG, per germline (reference sequence). The CDR3 sequence: CAWDRTEAFF. The CDR3 DNA reads TGTGCCTGGGACAGAACCGAAGCTTTCTTT.

At least ten counts were recorded for this clonotype. The genes are TRBV12-3 or TRBV12-4 and TRBJ2-1, with D possibly matching TRBD2 (6 bases). The CDR3 totals 13 residues. V was clipped by 6 bases and J by 1 base, with 7 bases between them. The CDR3 DNA is TGTGCCAGCAGCCTAGCGTCCTACAATGAGCAGTTCTTC. It codes for CASSLASYNEQFF.

This clonotype has a count of ten or more. The genes are TRBV12-3 or TRBV12-4 and TRBJ2-7; 8 bases line up with TRBD1. Germline trimming cut 4 bases from V and 6 bases from J; bases unmatched to any gene: 11. The CDR3 contains 15 residues. The CDR3 bases are TGTGCCAGCAGTTCCCAGGACAGGGCCCATTTCGAGCAGTACTTC. Residues: CASSSQDRAHFEQYF.

Points on this clonotype: Since a much larger clone is just one base distant, this may be a read error. The chain couples TRBV7-9 to TRBJ2-5; D not certain. With 6 bases removed from V and 2 bases from J, the gap between germline ends came to 19 bases. The germline gives CDR1 SEHNR, CDR2 FQNEAQ (reference sequence). This CDR3 comprises 16 residues. CDR3 loop: CASSHTGERLQETQYF. The DNA of the CDR3 is TGTGCCAGCAGTCATACTGGCGAGAGACTTCAAGAGACCCAGTACTTC. Supplemented by reference TRBV7-9 and TRBJ2-5, the full variable domain reads DTGVSQNPRHKITKRGQNVTFRCDPISEHNRLYWYRQTLGQGPEFLTYFQNEAQLEKSRLLSDRFSAERPKGSFSTLEIQRTEQGDSAMYLCASSHTGERLQETQYFGPGTRLLVL.